The sequence of this TCR beta chain was determined in a study of cytomegalovirus exposure and HLA in healthy donors. Turning to this clone: Its antigen is currently unknown.

V was clipped by 2 bases and J by 1 base, with 12 bases between them. Germline loops: CDR1 SGHRS, CDR2 YFSETQ. The CDR3 sequence is 15 residues long. The PCR made use of 60 Vbeta and 13 Jbeta primers. Assay used: immunoSEQ multiplex PCR; TCRdb lists only in-frame clones, some missing. The sample yields about 150,000 clones, roughly 73% seen once. Findings of the study overall: An Asian-associated ancestry cluster reportedly showed fewer N-insertions than the approximately 600-donor mean in a later analysis.

The J gene is TRBJ1-1, the V gene TRBV5-1, with D unresolved. The source of this sequence is a male donor in good health and CMV-seronegative. The sequenced sample consisted of PBMCs. CDR3 region: CASSLGEASNTEAFF. CDR3 coding DNA: TGCGCCAGCAGCTTAGGCGAGGCCTCGAACACTGAAGCTTTCTTT. Complete variable domain (other parts from reference TRBV5-1 and TRBJ1-1): KAGVTQTPRYLIKTRGQQVTLSCSPISGHRSVSWYQQTPGQGLQFLFEYFSETQRNKGNFPGRFSGRQFSNSRSEMNVSTLELGDSALYLCASSLGEASNTEAFFGQGTRLTVV.